Included here is one T cell receptor (beta chain) sequence, with context. This clonotype was counted only a few times. Its specific antigen is unknown. No clone much larger than this one lies a single base away; base qualities are absent. According to the study, the label for this sample's treatment or condition signals: approximately nine-day PBMC culture with coronavirus spike peptide pools or control peptides (ViraFEST assay). CD4+ T cells from unexposed donors were collected before the COVID-19 pandemic (2011-2018). The study used the ViraFEST assay, which expanded antigen-specific T cells with peptide pools and then identified expanded clonotypes by TCR sequencing. PBMCs were cultured at roughly 2 million per well in IMDM supplemented with roughly 5.2% human AB serum and approximately 10 IU/ml IL-2, with 9.5 to 10 ug/ml peptide pools added. Half of the culture medium was replaced with fresh IL-2-containing medium on days 3 and 7. Once the cells had been in culture for ten to eleven days, the EasySep CD4+ T cell isolation kit was used to isolate CD4+ T cells by negative selection. As cell number allowed, CD4+ T cells from unexposed donors were tested for reactivity to SARS-CoV-2 S and N and to four common cold coronavirus spike pools. PBMCs were separated from whole blood using Ficoll-Paque Plus gradient centrifugation and then either used fresh or cryopreserved at -140C. Each culture condition was generally run in triplicate wells. Leukapheresis product for the unexposed donors was purchased commercially.

Reading from cysteine to phenylalanine, the CDR3 counts 18 amino acids. The DNA shown is the 54-base CDR3, in frame from base 1. V is trimmed back by 3 bases and J by 0 bases, and the junction contains 12 bases that no gene match accounts for. CDR1 and CDR2, looked up from the germline V gene (reference sequence), are DFQATT and SNEGSKA. The sample originates from a study of vaccination and CD4 T cells after COVID-19 (dated by TCRdb to between 2021 and 2022). For the study in its entirety: In the convalescent cohort there were six males and four females, among whom were two Hispanic individuals, seven Caucasians, two Asians and one multiracial person. Post-vaccine blood samples were collected a median of approximately 68 days after the second vaccine dose, ranging from roughly 12 to 250 days. In 10 COVID-19 convalescent patients and a few infection-naive healthy vaccine recipients, researchers compared the spike-specific CD4+ TCR repertoire from before mRNA vaccination with the repertoire from after. As controls, cultures received a CEFX viral epitope pool (the positive control), an HIV-1 Nef peptide pool (the negative control), or no peptide at all. Post-COVID blood samples from convalescent patients were collected a median of approximately 100 days after diagnosis, with a range of 35 to 161 days. Participants received two doses of either the Pfizer-BioNTech BNT162b2 vaccine (n=8) or the Moderna mRNA-1273 vaccine (n=2). The cultures were stimulated with overlapping spike peptide pools from SARS-CoV-2 and from the common cold coronaviruses HCoV-NL63, HCoV-OC43 and HCoV-229E. An earlier paper using these donors assessed, at the TCR clonotype level, memory CD4+ T cell crossreactivity between SARS-CoV-2 and common cold coronavirus spike proteins.

The library was prepared using PCR. TCR sequencing of DNA from cultured CD4+ T cells used the Oncomine TCR Beta short-read assay at the Johns Hopkins FTIC core. Genomic DNA was extracted from the cultured CD4+ T cells with the QIAamp micro DNA kit. The Oncomine TCR Beta libraries from cultured CD4+ T cells were pooled using unique dual indexes and then sequenced on an Illumina iSeq 100. The source study handled its data this way. Non-productive sequences were removed, and CDR3s not starting with C, not ending with F or W, or shorter than 7 amino acids were discarded. The MANAFEST web application was used to identify antigen-specific clonotypes by comparing peptide-stimulated wells against reference wells and other culture wells. An FDR below 0.05, an odds ratio above 5, and a productive frequency above 0.1% in at least two of three replicate wells were required for clones to be considered positive. Clonotypes that were significantly expanded in both SARS-CoV-2 spike wells and at least one common cold coronavirus spike condition were defined as cross-reactive. Levenshtein distances (stringdist) and unrooted phylogenetic trees (ape) in R version 3.6.1 were used to assess CDR3 homology. In-frame beta chains were kept once TCRdb had trimmed the public reads at Q25 with fastp and called clones with MiXCR. Rows merge per CDR3 protein into single entries with the most common DNA and genes. In this record, the V and J calls reflect TCRdb's handling and not the investigators' own analysis. The sample data list more than 4,500 distinct CDR3 sequences, and 41% of these were observed just once. The top ten constitute 28% of the sample.

On the study overall, not on this receptor specifically: Nearly all vaccine-specific clones in convalescent patients (304 of 307) were mono-reactive for SARS-CoV-2 spike rather than cross-reactive with common cold coronaviruses. Among the post-vaccine SARS-CoV-2-reactive clones in convalescent patients, a median about 89% showed up only after vaccination, which suggests vaccine-specific priming. The number of convalescent patients in the study was relatively small, and the study did not examine early timepoints following natural infection. Although the median number of SARS-CoV-2-reactive clonotypes went up from fewer than 25 after infection to some 38 after vaccination, the increase was not significant.

The TCR sequence derives from a human donor in good health. Specimen: CD4+ T cells from blood, cultured in vitro. The V and J segments used are TRBV20-1 and TRBJ2-3, with 10 junctional bases fitting TRBD2. The DNA sequence is TGCAGTGCTAGGTGGACTAGCGGTTCGCTCTATAGCACAGATACGCAGTATTTT. This codes for CSARWTSGSLYSTDTQYF.